This TCR beta chain was obtained from a study of OX40 agonist ivuxolimab in advanced cancers. With 5 bases clipped from V and 4 bases from J, the junction kept 14 bases outside the gene matches. Germline assignment: CDR1 MNHEY and CDR2 SMNVEV (reference sequence). The length of the CDR3 is 18 residues. Study-level findings and limits: Expanded clones tended on average to be more numerous among CD8+ T cells than CD4+. Clonal expansion among partial responders at 0.1-3.0 mg/kg ranked near the lowest.

Concerning this clone: Its matching antigen is unknown.

The protocol was immunoSEQ multiplex PCR, while the TCRdb copy is restricted to in-frame clones and leaves out a portion. The repertoire includes some 41,000 clones, just over 90% of them detected once, and around 19% sits in the top ten. The V gene is TRBV27, the J gene TRBJ2-2, with 9 positions matching TRBD1. This receptor was identified in an adult with an advanced solid tumor such as melanoma, head and neck, liver or kidney cancer. The sequences come from CD4+ or CD8+ T cells sorted from blood, collected in a trial of the OX40 agonist ivuxolimab. In DNA, the CDR3 is TGTGCCAGCAGTCTTCTTCCCGGGACAGGGACTCGCACCGGGGAGCTGTTTTTT. Its translation: CASSLLPGTGTRTGELFF.